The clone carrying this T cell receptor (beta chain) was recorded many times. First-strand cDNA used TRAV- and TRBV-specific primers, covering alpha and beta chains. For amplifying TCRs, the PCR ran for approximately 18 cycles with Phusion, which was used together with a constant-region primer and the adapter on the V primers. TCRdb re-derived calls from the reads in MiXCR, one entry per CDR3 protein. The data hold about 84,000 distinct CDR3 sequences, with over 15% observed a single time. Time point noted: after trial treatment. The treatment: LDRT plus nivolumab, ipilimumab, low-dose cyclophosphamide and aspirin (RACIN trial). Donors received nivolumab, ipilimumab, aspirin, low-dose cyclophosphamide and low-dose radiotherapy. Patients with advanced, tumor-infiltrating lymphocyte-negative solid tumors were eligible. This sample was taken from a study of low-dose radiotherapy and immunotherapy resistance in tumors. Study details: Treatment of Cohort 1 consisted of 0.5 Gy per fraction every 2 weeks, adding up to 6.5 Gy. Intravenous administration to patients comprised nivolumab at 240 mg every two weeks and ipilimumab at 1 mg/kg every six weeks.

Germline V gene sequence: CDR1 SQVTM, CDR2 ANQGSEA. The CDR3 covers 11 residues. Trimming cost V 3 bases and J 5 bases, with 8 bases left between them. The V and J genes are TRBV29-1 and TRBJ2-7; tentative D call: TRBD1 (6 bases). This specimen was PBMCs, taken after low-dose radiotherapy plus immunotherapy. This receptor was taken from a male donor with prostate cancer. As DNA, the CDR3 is TGCAGCGTTGATGCAGGGGACGAGCAGTACTTC. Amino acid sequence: CSVDAGDEQYF.